This T cell receptor (beta chain) was retrieved from a study of T cell responses to AZD1222 COVID-19 vaccine. Germline V gene sequence: CDR1 PRHDT, CDR2 FYEKMQ (reference sequence). V was shortened by 2 bases and J by 6 bases, with 8 bases between the two germline ends. This CDR3 has 12 residues. A note on this clone: What it binds is unknown.

Sequencing used immunoSEQ multiplex PCR; TCRdb keeps in-frame clones, though not all of them. The sample has more than 95,000 clones; approximately 86% are singletons. Study-level findings and limits: Vaccine-related CD4 TCRs covered spike, predominating at 160-218 and 743-854. Spike-specific TCRs gained breadth and depth after people received two AZD1222 doses. Repertoire sampling occurred only after the peak T cell response. Reports indicate that nearly half of spike-specific TCRs are directed at unmutated variant regions.

Sequences were derived from peripheral blood, sampled 28 days after the second dose of the MenACWY control vaccine. The J gene is TRBJ2-7, the V gene TRBV13; perhaps TRBD1 as D (6 bases). This receptor was identified in an adult who received the MenACWY meningococcal vaccine as a control. The CDR3 loop reads CASSLQGPEQYF. CDR3 coding DNA: TGTGCCAGCAGCTTACAGGGGCCCGAGCAGTACTTC. The whole variable domain, remainder taken from reference TRBV13 and TRBJ2-7, is AAGVIQSPRHLIKEKRETATLKCYPIPRHDTVYWYQQGPGQDPQFLISFYEKMQSDKGSIPDRFSAQQFSDYHSELNMSSLELGDSALYFCASSLQGPEQYFGPGTRLTVT.